This T cell receptor beta chain originates from a study of shared clonotypes between healthy human individuals. Study summary: Plates per donor: three CD4 naive, three CD4 memory, two CD8 naive, one CD8 memory. Study results and limitations: A handful of donors had roughly 5% of their naive CD4 clonotypes in common.

The CDR3 has 13 residues. Trimming removed 3 bases at V and 1 base at J, with 7 bases between. CDR1 SGHRS and CDR2 YFSETQ come from the germline V gene. For this clone: Antigen: not known. The sample holds other DNA sequences that translate to the same CDR3.

Genomic DNA (from each subset) was split evenly across several immunoSEQ plates. The protocol was immunoSEQ multiplex PCR, while the TCRdb copy is restricted to in-frame clones and leaves out a portion. The table records approximately 1,000,000 clones, roughly 77% of them present only once. Sequenced sample: memory CD4+ T cells from PBMCs. Subset here: CD45RA-negative fraction. The chain uses TRBV5-1 and TRBJ1-1; D is uncertain. The receptor was derived from a man between 18 and 29 years old in good health. Some clones in this sample may be carry-over from other donors' samples. The CDR3 reads CASSSDPNTEAFF. CDR3 nucleotide sequence: TGCGCCAGCAGCTCCGACCCGAACACTGAAGCTTTCTTT.